This TCR beta chain was captured by sequencing in a study of T cell repertoires in cytomegalovirus infection. Germline V gene sequence: CDR1 MNHEY, CDR2 SVGEGT. V was trimmed by 8 bases and J by 5 bases, leaving 12 bases between them. This CDR3 is 13 amino acids long. Notes on the study in general: Ex vivo, HLA-C-restricted CMV-specific TCR beta clonotypes prevailed over the rest of the response.

A single count supports this clonotype. Its antigen remains unknown. TCRdb called the reads again in MiXCR, with one record for every CDR3 protein. This table holds some 600,000 distinct CDR3 sequences, 24% found once. The chain employs TRBV6-2 or TRBV6-3 and TRBJ2-2; possibly TRBD2 for D (6 bases). The clonotype originates from a human donor in good health (CMV status not recorded). Some clones in this sample may be carry-over from other donors' samples. Sequenced: CD8+ T cells from PBMCs. The CDR3 loop is CASRGTDTGELFF. CDR3 DNA sequence: TGTGCCAGCCGGGGGACGGATACCGGGGAGCTGTTTTTT.